This is a list of T cell receptor beta chains from one sample in a study of early stage breast cancer tumors. Libraries were prepared by immunoSEQ multiplex PCR; TCRdb keeps only in-frame clonotypes and omits some of them. The sample carries about 72,000 clones, roughly three quarters recorded once. The material sequenced was blood. These receptors all stem from a person in their sixties with breast cancer. Each CDR3 is given with its conserved first and last residue. A D gene is named only where the DNA matches it firmly. The size of a clone is reported for some rows only, either as once, few or many, or as a class for expanded clones.

v_call: TRBV6-4; d_call: TRBD1; j_call: TRBJ1-5; clone_size: -; cdr3_aa: CASTPGTGVQPQHF; cdr3_nt: TGTGCCAGCACGCCCGGGACAGGGGTTCAGCCCCAGCATTTT
v_call: TRBV28; d_call: TRBD2; j_call: TRBJ2-1; clone_size: few; cdr3_aa: CASSLPSGGSLGYNEQFF; cdr3_nt: TGTGCCAGCAGTTTACCTAGCGGGGGGAGTTTGGGTTACAATGAGCAGTTCTTC
v_call: TRBV6-6; d_call: -; j_call: TRBJ2-3; clone_size: -; cdr3_aa: CASRGEAQYF; cdr3_nt: TGTGCCAGCAGGGGGGAAGCGCAGTATTTT
v_call: TRBV5-1; d_call: -; j_call: TRBJ1-1; clone_size: -; cdr3_aa: CASSGGTEAFF; cdr3_nt: TGCGCCAGCAGCGGTGGTACTGAAGCTTTCTTT
v_call: TRBV2; d_call: -; j_call: TRBJ2-6; clone_size: -; cdr3_aa: CASRPSGPSGANVLTF; cdr3_nt: TGTGCCAGCCGTCCAAGCGGACCCTCTGGGGCCAACGTCCTGACTTTC
v_call: TRBV13; d_call: -; j_call: TRBJ1-1; clone_size: -; cdr3_aa: CASSRRTTGLNTEAFF; cdr3_nt: TGTGCCAGCAGCCGACGAACCACAGGGCTGAACACTGAAGCTTTCTTT
v_call: TRBV28; d_call: -; j_call: TRBJ2-3; clone_size: -; cdr3_aa: CASRQGIDTQYF; cdr3_nt: TGTGCCAGCAGGCAGGGGATAGATACGCAGTATTTT
v_call: TRBV5-1; d_call: -; j_call: TRBJ2-3; clone_size: few; cdr3_aa: CASSLGWGTDTQYF; cdr3_nt: TGCGCCAGCAGCTTGGGGTGGGGCACAGATACGCAGTATTTT
v_call: TRBV15; d_call: TRBD2; j_call: TRBJ2-3; clone_size: -; cdr3_aa: CATSMPRGRGGKDTQYF; cdr3_nt: TGTGCCACCAGCATGCCTAGGGGGCGGGGGGGGAAAGATACGCAGTATTTT
v_call: TRBV18; d_call: -; j_call: TRBJ1-5; clone_size: -; cdr3_aa: CASSPSGNQPQHF; cdr3_nt: TGTGCCAGCTCACCATCGGGGAATCAGCCCCAGCATTTT
v_call: TRBV19; d_call: -; j_call: TRBJ1-1; clone_size: -; cdr3_aa: CASSKREDTEAFF; cdr3_nt: TGTGCCAGTAGTAAGAGGGAGGACACTGAAGCTTTCTTT
v_call: TRBV7-9; d_call: -; j_call: TRBJ2-3; clone_size: -; cdr3_aa: CASSSSTDTQYF; cdr3_nt: TGTGCCAGCAGCTCCAGCACAGATACGCAGTATTTT
v_call: TRBV5-1; d_call: -; j_call: TRBJ1-6; clone_size: -; cdr3_aa: CASSLAGRSPLHF; cdr3_nt: TGCGCCAGCAGCTTGGCAGGGCGTTCACCCCTCCACTTT
v_call: TRBV4-1; d_call: -; j_call: TRBJ2-7; clone_size: -; cdr3_aa: CASSQDGARTYEQYF; cdr3_nt: TGCGCCAGCAGCCAAGACGGGGCCAGAACATACGAGCAGTACTTC
v_call: TRBV30; d_call: -; j_call: TRBJ1-4; clone_size: -; cdr3_aa: CAWMYNSKLFF; cdr3_nt: TGTGCCTGGATGTATAACAGTAAACTGTTTTTT
v_call: TRBV28; d_call: -; j_call: TRBJ1-2; clone_size: -; cdr3_aa: CASSLRPELGYTF; cdr3_nt: TGTGCCAGCAGTTTGCGGCCCGAATTGGGCTACACCTTC
v_call: TRBV5-1; d_call: -; j_call: TRBJ2-3; clone_size: -; cdr3_aa: CATSDRPDRTDTQYF; cdr3_nt: TGCGCCACCTCAGACAGGCCGGATAGAACAGATACGCAGTATTTT
v_call: TRBV7-6; d_call: -; j_call: TRBJ2-6; clone_size: -; cdr3_aa: CASSLRAGAGSGANVLTF; cdr3_nt: TGTGCCAGCAGCTTAAGGGCAGGGGCGGGCTCTGGGGCCAACGTCCTGACTTTC
v_call: TRBV29-1; d_call: -; j_call: TRBJ1-3; clone_size: once; cdr3_aa: CSVVSGRTGNTIYF; cdr3_nt: TGCAGCGTTGTGTCAGGGCGGACGGGAAACACCATATATTTT
v_call: TRBV30; d_call: -; j_call: TRBJ1-5; clone_size: -; cdr3_aa: CAWSGGQVSNQPQHF; cdr3_nt: TGTGCCTGGAGTGGAGGACAAGTTAGCAATCAGCCCCAGCATTTT
v_call: TRBV28; d_call: -; j_call: TRBJ1-5; clone_size: -; cdr3_aa: CASSFGGPQPQHF; cdr3_nt: TGTGCCAGCAGTTTTGGAGGCCCTCAGCCCCAGCATTTT
v_call: TRBV28; d_call: -; j_call: TRBJ2-2; clone_size: -; cdr3_aa: CASSSGSQIDRELFF; cdr3_nt: TGTGCCAGCAGTAGCGGCAGTCAAATTGACCGGGAGCTGTTTTTT
v_call: TRBV7-2; d_call: -; j_call: TRBJ2-7; clone_size: few; cdr3_aa: CASSPGGQFEQYF; cdr3_nt: TGTGCCAGCAGCCCCGGTGGGCAGTTCGAGCAGTACTTC
v_call: TRBV28; d_call: -; j_call: TRBJ2-7; clone_size: -; cdr3_aa: CASRTQGREQYF; cdr3_nt: TGTGCCAGCAGGACACAGGGTAGAGAGCAGTACTTC
v_call: TRBV23-1; d_call: -; j_call: TRBJ1-1; clone_size: -; cdr3_aa: CASSLQLGRTEAFF; cdr3_nt: TGCGCCAGCAGCCTACAACTGGGAAGGACTGAAGCTTTCTTT
v_call: TRBV9; d_call: -; j_call: TRBJ1-2; clone_size: -; cdr3_aa: CASSVDKGGVNYGYTF; cdr3_nt: TGTGCCAGCAGCGTAGATAAGGGGGGAGTTAACTATGGCTACACCTTC
v_call: TRBV4-1; d_call: TRBD2; j_call: TRBJ2-5; clone_size: -; cdr3_aa: CASSPRLAGALQETQYF; cdr3_nt: TGCGCCAGCAGCCCCCGACTAGCGGGGGCCCTGCAAGAGACCCAGTACTTC
v_call: TRBV19; d_call: -; j_call: TRBJ2-2; clone_size: -; cdr3_aa: CASSTGRDPNTGELFF; cdr3_nt: TGTGCCAGTAGTACCGGGCGGGACCCGAACACCGGGGAGCTGTTTTTT
v_call: TRBV18; d_call: TRBD1; j_call: TRBJ2-7; clone_size: -; cdr3_aa: CASLGQGGYEQYF; cdr3_nt: TGTGCCAGCCTAGGACAGGGAGGTTACGAGCAGTACTTC
v_call: TRBV19; d_call: -; j_call: TRBJ2-7; clone_size: few; cdr3_aa: CASSNGQAYEQYF; cdr3_nt: TGTGCCAGTAGTAACGGACAAGCCTACGAGCAGTACTTC
v_call: TRBV4-1; d_call: -; j_call: TRBJ2-7; clone_size: -; cdr3_aa: CASSQGFGGAATYEQYF; cdr3_nt: TGCGCCAGCAGCCAAGGCTTTGGGGGAGCGGCGACCTACGAGCAGTACTTC
v_call: TRBV7-9; d_call: -; j_call: TRBJ1-1; clone_size: -; cdr3_aa: CASSLRPGMEFGNTEAFF; cdr3_nt: TGTGCCAGCAGCTTAAGGCCAGGGATGGAGTTTGGGAACACTGAAGCTTTCTTT
v_call: TRBV28; d_call: -; j_call: TRBJ1-4; clone_size: -; cdr3_aa: CASSLTDSATNEKLFF; cdr3_nt: TGTGCCAGCAGCCTCACCGACAGTGCAACTAATGAAAAACTGTTTTTT
v_call: TRBV10-1; d_call: TRBD1; j_call: TRBJ2-2; clone_size: -; cdr3_aa: CASSAAGTGGTGELFF; cdr3_nt: TGCGCCAGCAGTGCCGCCGGGACAGGGGGTACCGGGGAGCTGTTTTTT
v_call: TRBV28; d_call: -; j_call: TRBJ1-1; clone_size: -; cdr3_aa: CASSLGGGNTEAFF; cdr3_nt: TGTGCCAGCAGTCTCGGGGGAGGCAACACTGAAGCTTTCTTT
v_call: TRBV29-1; d_call: -; j_call: TRBJ2-5; clone_size: few; cdr3_aa: CSSQVGDLIGTQYF; cdr3_nt: TGCAGCTCACAGGTGGGGGATTTGATCGGGACCCAGTACTTC
v_call: TRBV7-9; d_call: TRBD1; j_call: TRBJ2-5; clone_size: -; cdr3_aa: CASRRTGGAETQYF; cdr3_nt: TGTGCCAGCAGGAGGACAGGGGGAGCCGAGACCCAGTACTTC
v_call: TRBV11-2; d_call: TRBD2; j_call: TRBJ2-3; clone_size: -; cdr3_aa: CASSLLAGRGDTQYF; cdr3_nt: TGTGCCAGCAGCTTGCTAGCGGGACGGGGGGATACGCAGTATTTT
v_call: TRBV5-4; d_call: -; j_call: TRBJ1-6; clone_size: -; cdr3_aa: CASRRDNSPLHF; cdr3_nt: TGTGCCAGCCGACGGGATAATTCACCCCTCCACTTT
v_call: TRBV11-2; d_call: TRBD1; j_call: TRBJ2-3; clone_size: -; cdr3_aa: CASSIGTGSRAASTDTQYF; cdr3_nt: TGTGCCAGCAGCATCGGGACAGGAAGCCGTGCCGCTAGCACAGATACGCAGTATTTT
v_call: TRBV6-5; d_call: -; j_call: TRBJ2-5; clone_size: -; cdr3_aa: CASSFRLLETQYF; cdr3_nt: TGTGCCAGCAGTTTTCGGCTGTTAGAGACCCAGTACTTC
v_call: TRBV5-6; d_call: -; j_call: TRBJ1-4; clone_size: -; cdr3_aa: CASSLLGMSGSMGSEKLFF; cdr3_nt: TGTGCCAGCAGCTTGCTCGGTATGAGCGGCTCGATGGGGAGCGAAAAACTGTTTTTT
v_call: TRBV9; d_call: TRBD1; j_call: TRBJ1-2; clone_size: few; cdr3_aa: CASSPLDRANYGYTF; cdr3_nt: TGTGCCAGCAGCCCCCTCGACAGGGCTAACTATGGCTACACCTTC
v_call: TRBV2; d_call: -; j_call: TRBJ2-7; clone_size: -; cdr3_aa: CASSVAGGTLEQYF; cdr3_nt: TGTGCCAGCAGTGTAGCTGGGGGTACCTTAGAGCAGTACTTC
v_call: TRBV6-1; d_call: -; j_call: TRBJ2-2; clone_size: -; cdr3_aa: CASRDRRTGELFF; cdr3_nt: TGTGCCAGCAGGGACAGACGCACCGGGGAGCTGTTTTTT
v_call: TRBV19; d_call: -; j_call: TRBJ2-7; clone_size: -; cdr3_aa: CASSIAVLADPVHEQYF; cdr3_nt: TGTGCCAGTAGTATAGCGGTTCTGGCAGACCCGGTTCACGAGCAGTACTTC
v_call: TRBV30; d_call: -; j_call: TRBJ1-1; clone_size: once; cdr3_aa: CALKQGRTEAFF; cdr3_nt: TGTGCCCTAAAACAGGGAAGGACTGAAGCTTTCTTT
v_call: TRBV2; d_call: -; j_call: TRBJ2-6; clone_size: -; cdr3_aa: CAVDRKDTGANVLTF; cdr3_nt: TGTGCCGTAGACAGGAAGGATACTGGGGCCAACGTCCTGACTTTC
v_call: TRBV5-1; d_call: -; j_call: TRBJ2-7; clone_size: -; cdr3_aa: CASSRNRDVQYF; cdr3_nt: TGCGCCAGCAGCCGAAACAGGGATGTGCAGTACTTC
v_call: TRBV2; d_call: -; j_call: TRBJ1-2; clone_size: few; cdr3_aa: CASRGFGQGRLYAGGYTF; cdr3_nt: TGTGCCAGCAGAGGGTTCGGCCAGGGCCGACTATACGCAGGGGGCTACACCTTC
v_call: TRBV19; d_call: TRBD2; j_call: TRBJ2-3; clone_size: once; cdr3_aa: CASSSGGGIVAQYF; cdr3_nt: TGTGCCAGTAGCAGCGGGGGGGGGATTGTGGCGCAGTATTTT